The next 25 T cell receptor beta chains were all read from a single sample in a study of shared clonotypes between healthy human individuals. The method was immunoSEQ multiplex PCR; TCRdb's version includes in-frame clones alone and lacks a portion of them. The table lists about 95,000 clones, 67% of them singletons. Source material: memory CD8+ T cells sorted from blood. Subset described: CD45RO+ cells pooled with CCR7-negative TemRA cells. Receptors were obtained from a man younger than 45 in good health.

The chain employs TRBV4-2 and TRBJ1-5; D unresolved. This CDR3 spans 15 amino acids. The germline V and J ends were trimmed by 3 bases and 3 bases, with 12 bases remaining between them. Germline V gene sequence: CDR1 LGHNA, CDR2 YNFKEQ. The chain's CDR3 is CASSQNGQANQPQHF. For the CDR3, the DNA is TGTGCCAGCAGCCAGAATGGGCAAGCCAATCAGCCCCAGCATTTT.

This clone was found many times. The V gene is TRBV7-9, the J gene TRBJ1-1; tentative D call: TRBD1 (5 bases). Germline V gene data show CDR1 as SEHNR and CDR2 as FQNEAQ (reference sequence). This CDR3 is 14 amino acids long. Deletions cut 5 bases from V and 10 bases from J, with 20 bases between. In DNA form, the CDR3 reads TGTGCCAGCAGCCCCGAGGGGACGGGGTTCGGAGCTTTCTTT. It yields the protein CASSPEGTGFGAFF.

The table lists this clone with a count of one. This rearrangement joins TRBV2 to TRBJ2-1; D is undetermined. Germline CDR1 SNHLY, CDR2 FYNNEI. Between the trimmed V and J ends, which lost 7 bases and 3 bases, there was a span of 4 bases. The CDR3 runs 11 residues. The CDR3 nucleotides read TGTGCCAGCACGGGCTACAATGAGCAGTTCTTC. This gives the protein CASTGYNEQFF. The whole variable domain, filled in from reference TRBV2 and TRBJ2-1, reads EPEVTQTPSHQVTQMGQEVILRCVPISNHLYFYWYRQILGQKVEFLVSFYNNEISEKSEIFDDQFSVERPDGSNFTLKIRSTKLEDSAMYFCASTGYNEQFFGPGTRLTVL.

This chain joins TRBV10-3 and TRBJ1-1; the match to TRBD1 covers 10 bases. Germline V CDR1 and CDR2: ENHRY, SYGVKD. Trimming removed 6 bases from V and 1 base from J; junction bases left unmatched: 8. This CDR3 has 16 residues. The CDR3 bases are TGTGCCATCAGGCCGGGACAGGGGTCCGGGAACACTGAAGCTTTCTTT. Translation: CAIRPGQGSGNTEAFF.

The table lists this clone with many counts. The chain has TRBV2 and TRBJ1-2; D gene unclear. Between the trimmed V and J ends, which lost 6 bases and 4 bases, there was a span of 6 bases. From germline, CDR1 is SNHLY and CDR2 FYNNEI. The CDR3 extends over 11 amino acids. The CDR3 region has the DNA TGTGCCAGCAGCCCTTCCTATGGCTACACCTTC. Translated: CASSPSYGYTF. The entire variable domain, with the rest obtained from reference TRBV2 and TRBJ1-2, is as follows: EPEVTQTPSHQVTQMGQEVILRCVPISNHLYFYWYRQILGQKVEFLVSFYNNEISEKSEIFDDQFSVERPDGSNFTLKIRSTKLEDSAMYFCASSPSYGYTFGSGTRLTVV.

This clone has ten or more counts. V gene TRBV11-3 combines with J gene TRBJ2-1; D perhaps matches TRBD2 (5 bases). V was shortened by 4 bases and J by 10 bases, with 11 bases between the two germline ends. The CDR3 sequence is 12 residues long. From germline, CDR1 is SGHNT and CDR2 YENEEA. For the CDR3, the DNA is TGTGCCAGCAGCTCGATAGGAGGCGAGCAGTTCTTC. Encoded protein: CASSSIGGEQFF. Full variable domain (rest looked up from reference TRBV11-3 and TRBJ2-1): EAGVVQSPRYKIIEKKQPVAFWCNPISGHNTLYWYLQNLGQGPELLIRYENEEAVDDSQLPKDRFSAERLKGVDSTLKIQPAELGDSAVYLCASSSIGGEQFFGPGTRLTVL.

In this sample, this clone turned up once. V is TRBV2 and J is TRBJ2-1; 8 bases fit TRBD1. The CDR3 contains 18 residues. With 7 bases clipped from V and 1 base from J, the junction kept 15 bases outside the gene matches. The germline CDR1 and CDR2 sequences are SNHLY and FYNNEI. The CDR3, as DNA: TGTGCCAGCAACGAACGCCCAGGACAGGGCATTTCCTACAATGAGCAGTTCTTC. Protein sequence: CASNERPGQGISYNEQFF. Full variable domain (remainder filled in from reference TRBV2 and TRBJ2-1): EPEVTQTPSHQVTQMGQEVILRCVPISNHLYFYWYRQILGQKVEFLVSFYNNEISEKSEIFDDQFSVERPDGSNFTLKIRSTKLEDSAMYFCASNERPGQGISYNEQFFGPGTRLTVL.

The chain combines TRBV6-1 with TRBJ2-7, with D possibly TRBD1 on 6 matching bases. This CDR3 region has 15 residues. The V gene's germline CDR1 is MNHNS and CDR2 SASEGT. Trimming removed 6 bases from V and 3 bases from J, with 18 bases in between. CDR3 sequence: CASRYRASPDYEQYF. DNA for the CDR3: TGTGCCAGCAGGTACAGGGCCTCCCCTGACTACGAGCAGTACTTC.

This chain connects TRBV9 to TRBJ2-2, with 7 positions matching TRBD2. The ends lost 0 bases at V and 5 bases at J; junction bases unmatched: 7. CDR3 length: 16 amino acids. Germline V gives CDR1 SGDLS, CDR2 YYNGEE. The CDR3 bases are TGTGCCAGCAGCGTAGGGTTAGCTAGCGGAACCGGGGAGCTGTTTTTT. This sequence encodes CASSVGLASGTGELFF.

V usage is TRBV4-1 and J usage is TRBJ1-5; D call uncertain. Trimming shortened V by 1 base and J by 8 bases, and 12 bases separated the two germline ends. In germline, CDR1 is MGHRA, CDR2 YSYEKL. The CDR3 loop spans 14 amino acids. The CDR3 sequence: CASSQGTGMEPQHF. CDR3 nucleotides: TGCGCCAGCAGCCAAGGGACCGGAATGGAGCCCCAGCATTTT.

This CDR3 reads CASSPPPRGGINEKLFF. Written as DNA, the CDR3 is TGTGCCAGCTCACCACCCCCCCGTGGGGGGATTAATGAAAAACTGTTTTTT. V and J are TRBV18 and TRBJ1-4; a possible D gene is TRBD1 (5 bases). Trimming shortened V by 0 bases and J by 4 bases, and 15 bases separated the two germline ends. The germline V gene has CDR1 KGHSH and CDR2 LQKENI. CDR3 length equals 17 residues.

The chain combines TRBV27 with TRBJ2-2; D is unresolved. In germline, CDR1 is MNHEY, CDR2 SMNVEV (reference sequence). CDR3 length: 13 residues. Trimming cost V 2 bases and J 3 bases, with 4 bases left between them. The CDR3: CASSLLDTGELFF. CDR3 sequence (DNA): TGTGCCAGCAGTTTACTCGACACCGGGGAGCTGTTTTTT.

The chain recombines TRBV2 with TRBJ1-1; 7 nucleotides align to TRBD1. The germline V gene encodes CDR1 SNHLY and CDR2 FYNNEI. The CDR3 runs 17 residues. V lost 7 bases, J lost 0 bases, and 14 bases stayed unmatched. This CDR3 reads CASTTFPQGGVNTEAFF. The CDR3 DNA reads TGTGCCAGCACGACTTTCCCGCAGGGGGGAGTGAACACTGAAGCTTTCTTT.

As for this clone: The same CDR3 is also encoded by other DNA sequences in this sample. V gene TRBV7-2 combines with J gene TRBJ1-5, with 9 bases aligning to TRBD1. The CDR3 is made up of 14 amino acids. Germline values: CDR1 SGHTA, CDR2 FQGNSA. V shed 5 bases and J 5 bases; nucleotides not matched to a gene: 4. DNA for the CDR3: TGTGCCAGCAGCCCTGGGACAGGGTATCAGCCCCAGCATTTT. It yields the protein CASSPGTGYQPQHF.

V is TRBV6-4 and J is TRBJ2-2; D ambiguous. Germline CDR1 is MRHNA and CDR2 is SNTAGT. The CDR3 runs 16 residues. Trimming left V 3 bases short and J 9 bases short, with 20 bases between. The CDR3 DNA is TGTGCCAGCAGTGAGGCCCCCTCATTCGCCACGCGGGAGCTGTTTTTT. Its translation is CASSEAPSFATRELFF.

This chain connects TRBV5-1 to TRBJ2-3, with D tentatively TRBD2 (6 bases). Per the germline V gene, CDR1 is SGHRS and CDR2 is YFSETQ. This CDR3 has 16 amino acids. Between the trimmed V and J ends, which lost 7 bases and 5 bases, there was a span of 23 bases. The CDR3 DNA reads TGCGCCAGCGGACTTCGGGGGATAGGTTTCGTAGATACGCAGTATTTT. It encodes CASGLRGIGFVDTQYF.

This clone showed up just a few times. This rearrangement joins TRBV9 to TRBJ2-3, with TRBD1 matching over 10 bases. The CDR3 contains 15 residues. Germline V lookup: CDR1 SGDLS, CDR2 YYNGEE. V lost 3 bases, J lost 3 bases, and 4 bases stayed unmatched. The CDR3, as DNA: TGTGCCAGCAGCGCCGACAGGGGGCGGACAGATACGCAGTATTTT. Translating gives CASSADRGRTDTQYF.

Many counts were recorded for this clone. The chain links TRBV4-1 to TRBJ1-1, with D hard to call. V shed 3 bases and J shed 5 bases, with 16 bases lying between them. There are 15 residues in the CDR3. Germline CDR1 is MGHRA and CDR2 is YSYEKL. The CDR3 DNA reads as TGCGCCAGCAGCCAGAGTGGAGGTATCCGAACTGAAGCTTTCTTT. Translated: CASSQSGGIRTEAFF.

This rearrangement joins TRBV10-2 to TRBJ2-1, with D hard to call. Trimming shortened V by 8 bases and J by 9 bases, and 11 bases separated the two germline ends. The CDR3 is made up of 11 amino acids. Germline CDR1 reads WSHSY; CDR2 reads SAAADI. The CDR3, as DNA: TGCGCCAGCTCCGACTTCGGTGAGCAGTTCTTC. It yields the protein CASSDFGEQFF.

The genes are TRBV6-5 and TRBJ2-7, with TRBD1 matching over 7 bases. V lost 7 bases to trimming and J lost 7 bases; unmatched junction nucleotides: 16. Germline lookup yields CDR1 MNHEY and CDR2 SVGAGI. CDR3 size: 15 residues. For the CDR3, the DNA is TGTGCCAGCAAGGTCTTCGGGACAGCAGCTACGGAGCAGTACTTC. This encodes CASKVFGTAATEQYF.

The genes are TRBV7-9 and TRBJ2-1; 8 nucleotides match TRBD2. The CDR3 sequence is 17 residues long. Germline trimming cut 5 bases from V and 10 bases from J; bases unmatched to any gene: 19. Germline V lookup: CDR1 SEHNR, CDR2 FQNEAQ (reference sequence). The CDR3 reads CASSDLAAGGLRGEQFF. DNA for the CDR3: TGTGCCAGCAGCGACCTTGCCGCGGGAGGATTAAGAGGGGAGCAGTTCTTC.

As concerns this clone: With a far larger clone one base away, a read error is the likely cause. The rearrangement links TRBV5-6 to TRBJ1-4; no firm D call. Trimming shortened V by 2 bases and J by 7 bases, and 9 bases separated the two germline ends. The CDR3 runs to 13 residues. The V gene's germline CDR1 is SGHDT and CDR2 YYEEEE. Written as DNA, the CDR3 is TGTGCCAGCAGCTTCGAAGGGAGTGAAAAACTGTTTTTT. This encodes CASSFEGSEKLFF.

This clone appeared a few times. This chain uses TRBV4-2 with TRBJ2-2; TRBD2 aligns across 12 bases. The ends lost 6 bases at V and 5 bases at J; junction bases unmatched: 4. Germline V CDR1 and CDR2: LGHNA, YNFKEQ. The CDR3 is 15 amino acids. Written as DNA, the CDR3 is TGTGCCAGCAGTCGACTAGCGGGAGAGACCGGGGAGCTGTTTTTT. Amino acids: CASSRLAGETGELFF.

CDR3 DNA: TGCGCCAGCAGCCAATTTCTAGGGAGGAACACTGAAGCTTTCTTT. It yields the protein CASSQFLGRNTEAFF. This sequence joins TRBV4-3 and TRBJ1-1; no clear D gene. The CDR3 contains 15 residues. Germline CDR1 LGHNA, CDR2 YSLEER. V was trimmed by 2 bases and J by 1 base, leaving 11 bases between them.

CDR3 region: CASSVESGSAWEQFF. As DNA, the CDR3 is TGTGCCAGCAGCGTAGAGAGCGGGAGTGCTTGGGAGCAGTTCTTC. V usage is TRBV9 and J usage is TRBJ2-1; 8 bases agree with TRBD2. CDR1 is SGDLS, CDR2 YYNGEE, per germline. V trimming: 0 bases; J trimming: 10 bases; junction bases outside the gene matches: 9. CDR3 length equals 15 residues.